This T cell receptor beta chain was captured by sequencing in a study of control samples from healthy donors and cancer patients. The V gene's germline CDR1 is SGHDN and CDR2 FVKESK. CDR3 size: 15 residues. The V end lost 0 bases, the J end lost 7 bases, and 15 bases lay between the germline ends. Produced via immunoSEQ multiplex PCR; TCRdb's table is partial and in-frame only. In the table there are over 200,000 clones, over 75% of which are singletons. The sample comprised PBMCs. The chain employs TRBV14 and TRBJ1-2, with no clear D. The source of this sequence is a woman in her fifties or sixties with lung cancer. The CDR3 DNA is TGTGCCAGCAGCCAAGATCTGGGCAGGCTAGGTGGCTACACCTTC. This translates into CASSQDLGRLGGYTF.